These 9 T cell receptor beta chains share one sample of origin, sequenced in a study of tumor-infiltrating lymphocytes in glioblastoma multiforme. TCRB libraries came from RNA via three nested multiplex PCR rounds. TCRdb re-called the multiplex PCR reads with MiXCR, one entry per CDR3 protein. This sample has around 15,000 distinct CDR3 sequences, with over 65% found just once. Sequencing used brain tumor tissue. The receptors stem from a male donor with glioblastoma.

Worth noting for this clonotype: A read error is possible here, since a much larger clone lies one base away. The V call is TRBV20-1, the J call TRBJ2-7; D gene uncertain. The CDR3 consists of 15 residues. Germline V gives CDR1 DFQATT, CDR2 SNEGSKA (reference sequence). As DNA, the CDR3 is TGCAGTGCTAGAGCCTTGACGGAGAGCTCCTGCGAGCAGTACTTC. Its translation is CSARALTESSCEQYF.

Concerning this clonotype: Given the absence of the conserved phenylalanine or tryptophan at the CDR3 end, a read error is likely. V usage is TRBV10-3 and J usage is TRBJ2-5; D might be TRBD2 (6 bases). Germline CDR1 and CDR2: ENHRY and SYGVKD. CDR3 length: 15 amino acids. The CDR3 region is CAITETRDLRDTQYS. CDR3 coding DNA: TGTGCCATCACTGAGACCCGGGACTTGCGAGACACCCAGTACTCC.

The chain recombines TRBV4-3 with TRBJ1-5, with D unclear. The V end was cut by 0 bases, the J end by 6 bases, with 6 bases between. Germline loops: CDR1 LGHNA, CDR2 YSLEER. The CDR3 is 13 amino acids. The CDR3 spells CASSQDESQPQHF. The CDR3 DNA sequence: TGCGCCAGCAGCCAAGATGAGAGTCAGCCCCAGCATTTT.

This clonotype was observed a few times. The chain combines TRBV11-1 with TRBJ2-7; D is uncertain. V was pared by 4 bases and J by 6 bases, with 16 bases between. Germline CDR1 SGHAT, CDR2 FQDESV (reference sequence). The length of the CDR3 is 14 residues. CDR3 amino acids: CASSSERRGFEQYF. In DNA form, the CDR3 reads TGTGCCAGCAGCTCGGAAAGACGTGGTTTCGAGCAGTACTTC.

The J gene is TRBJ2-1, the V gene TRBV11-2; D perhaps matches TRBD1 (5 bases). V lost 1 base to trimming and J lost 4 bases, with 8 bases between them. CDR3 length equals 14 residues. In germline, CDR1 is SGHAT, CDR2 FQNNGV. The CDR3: CASSLGQYYNEQFF. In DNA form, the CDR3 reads TGTGCCAGCAGCTTAGGACAGTATTACAATGAGCAGTTCTTC.

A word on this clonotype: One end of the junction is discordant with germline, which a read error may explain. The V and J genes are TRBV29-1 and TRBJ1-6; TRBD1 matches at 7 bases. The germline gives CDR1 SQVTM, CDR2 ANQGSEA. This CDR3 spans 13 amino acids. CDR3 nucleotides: TGCATCGTTTCCAGGGACAGAGAATCACCCCTCCTCTTT. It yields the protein CIVSRDRESPLLF.

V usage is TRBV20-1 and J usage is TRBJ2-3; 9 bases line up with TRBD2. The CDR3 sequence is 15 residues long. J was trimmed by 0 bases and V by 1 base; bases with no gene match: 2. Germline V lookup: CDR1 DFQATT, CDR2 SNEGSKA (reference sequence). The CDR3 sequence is CSARGLAGSTDTQYF. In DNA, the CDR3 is TGCAGTGCTAGAGGGCTAGCGGGGAGCACAGATACGCAGTATTTT.

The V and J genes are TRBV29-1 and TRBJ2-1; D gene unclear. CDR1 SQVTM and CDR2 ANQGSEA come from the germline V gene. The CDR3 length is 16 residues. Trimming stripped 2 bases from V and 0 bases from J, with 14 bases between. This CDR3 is CSVEPLSRSSYNEQFF. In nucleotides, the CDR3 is TGCAGCGTTGAACCCCTTTCTAGGAGCTCCTACAATGAGCAGTTCTTC.

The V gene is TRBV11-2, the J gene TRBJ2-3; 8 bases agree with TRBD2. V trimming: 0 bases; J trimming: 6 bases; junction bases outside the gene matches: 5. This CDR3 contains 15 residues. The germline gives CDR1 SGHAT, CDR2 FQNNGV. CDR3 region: CASSLDGRASDTQYF. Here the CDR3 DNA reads TGTGCCAGCAGCTTAGACGGGAGGGCCTCGGATACGCAGTATTTT.